This passage covers 10 T cell receptor beta chains from one sample sequenced in a study of tumor and adjacent non-tumor tissue in lung cancer. This sample's RNA came from whole unsorted tissue. More than 3 cm separated this lung sample from the edge of the tumor. TCRbeta libraries were built with three rounds of nested PCR, modified from ARM-PCR. TCRdb independently ran MiXCR on the multiplex PCR reads; one entry per CDR3 protein. In the table there are some 100,000 distinct CDR3 sequences, 60% to 80% of which are singletons. Sample: distant non-tumor lung tissue. The receptor source for this set is a man aged 30 to 45 with non-small cell lung cancer.

A note on this clonotype: At one of its ends the junction is not consistent with the germline gene, which may arise from a read error. This chain uses TRBV6-1 with TRBJ2-1; TRBD1 might be the D (5 bases). CDR1 and CDR2 (germline): MNHNS, SASEGT. This CDR3 comprises 14 residues. Here the CDR3 DNA reads TGTGCCAGTAGTGCCAGGGTTTCCAACAATGAGCAGTTCTTC. Translated, it gives CASSARVSNNEQFF.

Worth noting for this clonotype: Just one base apart from a much larger clone, this may be a read error. CDR3 sequence (DNA): TGCGCCAGCAGCCATGGGACATTTCAAGAGACCCAGTACTTC. Translation gives CASSHGTFQETQYF. This chain links TRBV4-3 with TRBJ2-5; D possibly corresponds to TRBD1 (6 bases). The CDR3 has 14 residues. CDR1 and CDR2 (germline): LGHNA, YSLEER. V was pared by 3 bases and J by 2 bases, with 10 bases between.

As concerns this clonotype: At one end, the junction sequence differs from germline, possibly due to a read error. The chain uses TRBV6-2 or TRBV6-3 and TRBJ2-4; tentative D call: TRBD1 (7 bases). The CDR3 has 13 amino acids. Germline V gene lookup returns CDR1 MNHEY and CDR2 SVGEGT. CDR3 DNA: TGTGCCAGCAAGGCAGGGGGGCTGAACATTCGGTACTTC. Its translation is CASKAGGLNIRYF.

The CDR3 bases are TGTGCCAGCAACGTGGCCGGGACAGGGGGCGATGAGCAGTTCTTC. It encodes CASNVAGTGGDEQFF. The chain carries TRBV9 and TRBJ2-1; 12 nucleotides agree with TRBD1. The CDR3 extends over 15 amino acids. Germline CDR1 reads SGDLS; CDR2 reads YYNGEE. V gave up 6 bases and J gave up 8 bases; unmatched junction bases: 9.

Details on this clonotype: This likely comes from a read error, as the CDR3 has no conserved phenylalanine or tryptophan at its end. The J gene is TRBJ2-5, the V gene TRBV12-3 or TRBV12-4, with D perhaps matching TRBD2 (5 bases). The CDR3 covers 15 residues. CDR3 loop: CASSLWLGVQETQYS. CDR3 bases: TGTGCCAGTAGTTTATGGCTCGGGGTCCAAGAGACCCAGTACTCC.

As to this clonotype: A much larger clone lies a single base off, so this may be a read error. This chain connects TRBV7-9 to TRBJ2-5; 10 bases line up with TRBD1. The CDR3 totals 14 residues. Germline lookup yields CDR1 SEHNR and CDR2 FQNEAQ (reference sequence). CDR3 coding DNA: TGTACCAGCAGCTTGGACAGGGGGTCAGAGACCCAGTACTTC. Translation gives CTSSLDRGSETQYF.

On this clonotype: With a much larger clone just one base away, this may be a read error. The genes are TRBV10-3 and TRBJ2-5; D ambiguous. The CDR3 consists of 12 residues. The germline V gene encodes CDR1 ENHRY and CDR2 SYGVKD. Here the CDR3 DNA reads TGTGCCACCAGTGACGGCCAAGAGACCCAGTACTTC. Protein: CATSDGQETQYF.

About this clonotype: Since a much larger clone is just one base distant, this may be a read error. This chain uses TRBV6-5 with TRBJ1-1; 9 nucleotides line up with TRBD1. CDR3 length: 15 residues. Per the germline V gene, CDR1 is MNHEY and CDR2 is SVGAGI. DNA for the CDR3: TGTGCCAGCAGTCCAGCCGGGACAGGGAACACTGAAACTTTCTTT. Translating it yields CASSPAGTGNTETFF.

This clonotype showed up many times. This chain joins TRBV4-2 and TRBJ1-4, with D hard to call. Germline CDR1 and CDR2: LGHNA and YNFKEQ. This CDR3 is built from 19 residues. The V end lost 4 bases, the J end lost 8 bases, and 29 bases lay between the germline ends. CDR3 nucleotides: TGTGCCAGCAGCCCCCGAGGGCAGACCAGTTACGGGGAAGGGGAAAAACTGTTTTTT. Residues: CASSPRGQTSYGEGEKLFF.

This clonotype was found a few times. The chain carries TRBV5-1 and TRBJ2-5, with a weak D call TRBD2 (5 bases). The CDR3 consists of 13 residues. V lost 7 bases and J lost 5, with 15 bases in between. Germline loops: CDR1 SGHRS, CDR2 YFSETQ. CDR3 residues: CASVSGIGETQYF. The CDR3 DNA sequence: TGCGCCAGCGTATCGGGGATCGGTGAGACCCAGTACTTC.